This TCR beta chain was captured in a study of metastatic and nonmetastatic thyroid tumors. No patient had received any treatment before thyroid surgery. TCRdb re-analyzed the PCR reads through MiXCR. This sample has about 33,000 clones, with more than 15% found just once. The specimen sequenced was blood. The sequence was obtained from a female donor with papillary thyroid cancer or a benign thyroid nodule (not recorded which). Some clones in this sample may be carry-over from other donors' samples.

The CDR3 coding sequence is TGTGCCAGCAGTGAAACGACTAGCGTGATTCTTCGGAATGAGCAGTTCTTC. Its protein product is CASSETTSVILRNEQFF. The chain couples TRBV6-4 to TRBJ2-1, with 8 bases lining up with TRBD2. The V gene's germline CDR1 is MRHNA and CDR2 SNTAGT. This CDR3 spans 17 amino acids. Unmatched junction bases numbered 14, after V lost 3 bases and J lost 7 bases.